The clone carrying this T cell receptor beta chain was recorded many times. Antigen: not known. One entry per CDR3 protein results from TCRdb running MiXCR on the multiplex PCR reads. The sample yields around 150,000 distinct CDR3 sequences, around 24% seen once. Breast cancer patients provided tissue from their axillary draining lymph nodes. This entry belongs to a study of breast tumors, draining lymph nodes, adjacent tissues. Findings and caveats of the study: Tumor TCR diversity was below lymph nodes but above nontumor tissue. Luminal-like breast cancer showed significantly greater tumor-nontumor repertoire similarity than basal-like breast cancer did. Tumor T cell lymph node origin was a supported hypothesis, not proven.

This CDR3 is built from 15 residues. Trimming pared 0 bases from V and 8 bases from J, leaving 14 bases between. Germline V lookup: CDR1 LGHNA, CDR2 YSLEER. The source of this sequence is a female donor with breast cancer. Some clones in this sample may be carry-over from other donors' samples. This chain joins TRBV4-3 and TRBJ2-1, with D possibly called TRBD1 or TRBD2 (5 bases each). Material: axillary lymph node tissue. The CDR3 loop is CASSQDRGRSDEQFF. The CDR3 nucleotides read TGCGCCAGCAGCCAAGATAGGGGACGGAGTGATGAGCAGTTCTTC.